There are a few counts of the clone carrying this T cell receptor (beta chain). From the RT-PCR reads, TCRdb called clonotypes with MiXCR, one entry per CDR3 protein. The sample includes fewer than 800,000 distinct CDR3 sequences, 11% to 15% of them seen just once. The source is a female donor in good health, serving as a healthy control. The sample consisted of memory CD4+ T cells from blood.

CDR3 residues: CASSETTGGNYGYTF. In DNA, the CDR3 is TGTGCCAGCAGTGAGACTACGGGGGGTAACTATGGCTACACCTTC. V usage is TRBV6-1 and J usage is TRBJ1-2; possibly TRBD1 for D (5 bases). Deletions cut 3 bases from V and 1 base from J, with 12 bases between. Germline lookup yields CDR1 MNHNS and CDR2 SASEGT. The CDR3 loop spans 15 amino acids.